The T cell receptor beta chain under discussion was sequenced for a study of T cell repertoires in cytomegalovirus infection. Turning to the study itself: HLA-B-restricted CMV epitopes that are well studied were used alongside recently identified HLA-C-restricted ones. It can be stated that public TCR beta signatures indicated CMV infection as well as a matching HLA type. General study findings and limits: CMV-specific TCR beta clonotypes restricted by HLA-C dominated the ex vivo response.

A note on this clonotype: Its matching antigen is unknown.

From germline, CDR1 is SGHTA and CDR2 FQGNSA. The ends were cut back, 0 bases at V and 8 bases at J, with 8 bases in the middle. The CDR3 sequence is 12 residues long. Using its own MiXCR run on the reads, TCRdb lists one record per CDR3 protein. The profile shows about 830,000 distinct CDR3 sequences, roughly 33% of them singletons. The chain couples TRBV7-2 to TRBJ2-7, with no clear D. This clonotype originated in a human donor in good health (CMV status not recorded). Some clones in this sample may be carry-over from other donors' samples. The sample in question was cultured CD8+ T cells from PBMCs, obtained from culture after CMV antigen stimulation. CDR3 sequence: CASSLASTQQYF. The CDR3 nucleotides are TGTGCCAGCAGCTTAGCCTCAACTCAGCAGTACTTC.